These 16 T cell receptor beta chains were sequenced from one sample in a study of cytomegalovirus exposure and HLA in healthy donors. Primers: 60 Vbeta forward and 13 Jbeta reverse. The method was immunoSEQ multiplex PCR; TCRdb's version includes in-frame clones alone and lacks a portion of them. The table records over 65,000 clones, approximately 71% of them present only once. Sequenced input: PBMCs. The receptor set was obtained from a woman aged 40 to 55 in good health and CMV-seronegative.

V and J are TRBV11-1 and TRBJ2-1; 7 positions match TRBD1. Germline loops: CDR1 SGHAT, CDR2 FQDESV (reference sequence). Losses at the gene ends were 3 bases for V and 7 bases for J; bases not matched to a gene: 6. The CDR3 is 14 residues long. DNA of the CDR3: TGTGCCAGCAGCTTCGACAGGGTAGGGAATGAGCAGTTCTTC. Its translation is CASSFDRVGNEQFF.

The rearrangement links TRBV19 to TRBJ2-7; TRBD1 aligns across 9 bases. After removal of 6 bases from V and 6 bases from J, the junction contained 21 bases not matched to a gene. Germline CDR1 reads LNHDA; CDR2 reads SQIVND (reference sequence). The CDR3 length is 18 residues. The CDR3 bases are TGTGCCAGTAGGCCCACCTATTCCTCGACAGGGGGTATCGGCGAGCAGTACTTC. This gives the protein CASRPTYSSTGGIGEQYF.

The chain has TRBV11-2 and TRBJ2-7, with D possibly TRBD1 on 5 matching bases. The CDR3 length is 15 residues. V gave up 2 bases and J gave up 4 bases, with 15 bases separating them. Germline V gene data show CDR1 as SGHAT and CDR2 as FQNNGV. The CDR3 DNA is TGTGCCAGCAGCTTATGGGCAGGGTACGGGTACGAGCAGTACTTC. It is translated as CASSLWAGYGYEQYF.

In this sample, this clone turned up once. V gene TRBV7-9 combines with J gene TRBJ1-1; D is possibly TRBD1 (6 bases). Per the germline V gene, CDR1 is SEHNR and CDR2 is FQNEAQ (reference sequence). Between the trimmed V and J ends, which lost 5 bases and 5 bases, there was a span of 18 bases. This CDR3 is 15 amino acids long. CDR3 region: CASSHRQALRTEAFF. The CDR3 DNA reads TGTGCCAGCAGCCATAGACAGGCCCTGAGAACTGAAGCTTTCTTT.

The V and J genes are TRBV4-1 and TRBJ2-7, with 8 bases matching TRBD1. Germline CDR1 and CDR2: MGHRA and YSYEKL. The trim removed 4 bases at V and 2 bases at J, leaving 13 bases unmatched. The CDR3 spans 17 residues. In nucleotides, the CDR3 is TGCGCCAGCAGCCTACACTACCCCTCAGGGGGCGCCTACGAGCAGTACTTC. Protein product: CASSLHYPSGGAYEQYF.

CDR3 loop: CSGRQGNTEAFF. The CDR3, as DNA: TGCAGCGGACGACAGGGGAACACTGAAGCTTTCTTT. The chain links TRBV29-1 to TRBJ1-1; 7 bases map to TRBD1. With 7 bases clipped from V and 1 base from J, the junction kept 3 bases outside the gene matches. CDR3 length: 12 residues. Germline loops: CDR1 SQVTM, CDR2 ANQGSEA. The variable domain in full, completed from reference TRBV29-1 and TRBJ1-1, reads SAVISQKPSRDICQRGTSLTIQCQVDSQVTMMFWYRQQPGQSLTLIATANQGSEATYESGFVIDKFPISRPNLTFSTLTVSNMSPEDSSIYLCSGRQGNTEAFFGQGTRLTVV.

V is TRBV21-1 and J is TRBJ1-5. TRBV21-1 is reported as a pseudogene. The CDR3 spans 18 residues. CDR3 residues: CASSKAIGRGRDNQPQHF. The CDR3 DNA is TGTGCCAGCAGCAAAGCGATCGGGAGGGGGCGCGACAATCAGCCCCAGCATTTT.

This clone was counted a few times. The genes are TRBV19 and TRBJ2-7; 10 bases map to TRBD2. This CDR3 spans 15 amino acids. The V gene end was trimmed by 7 bases and the J gene end by 0 bases; junction bases not matched to a gene: 6. Germline CDR1 reads LNHDA; CDR2 reads SQIVND (reference sequence). The CDR3 protein is CASTRTSGSSYEQYF. The CDR3 DNA follows: TGTGCCAGTACTCGGACTAGCGGAAGCTCCTACGAGCAGTACTTC.

This chain joins TRBV7-2 and TRBJ2-7; TRBD2 aligns across 14 bases. The CDR3 has 17 amino acids. The germline V gene encodes CDR1 SGHTA and CDR2 FQGNSA. V shed 1 base and J 2 bases; nucleotides not matched to a gene: 4. In nucleotides, the CDR3 is TGTGCCAGCAGCTTAGTTCTGACTAGCGGGGGGGCCTACGAGCAGTACTTC. This codes for CASSLVLTSGGAYEQYF.

J is TRBJ2-5 and V is TRBV18; 7 nucleotides line up with TRBD1. The V and J ends lost 3 bases and 1 base, in that order; junction bases with no gene match: 2. Germline values: CDR1 KGHSH, CDR2 LQKENI. CDR3 length: 14 residues. The CDR3 nucleotides read TGTGCCAGCTCACCGCGGACAGGCCAAGAGACCCAGTACTTC. Translation: CASSPRTGQETQYF.

This clone was detected a few times. The V call is TRBV11-3, the J call TRBJ2-3, with a weak D call TRBD1 (6 bases). Germline V gives CDR1 SGHNT, CDR2 YENEEA. Deletions cut 1 base from V and 4 bases from J, with 12 bases between. The CDR3 runs 15 residues. The CDR3 protein is CASSLGQASSDTQYF. The CDR3 DNA follows: TGTGCCAGCAGCTTAGGACAGGCATCTTCAGATACGCAGTATTTT.

The genes are TRBV28 and TRBJ2-5; maybe TRBD1 (6 bases). The J call may be faulty, since TRBJ2-7 better matches the DNA end. Looked up from germline, CDR1 is MDHEN and CDR2 is SYDVKM. The CDR3 covers 14 residues. Here the CDR3 DNA reads TGTGCCAGCAACCCACTTAGACAGGAATACGAGCAGTACTTC. As protein: CASNPLRQEYEQYF.

The gene calls are TRBV10-1 and TRBJ2-2; TRBD2 is a possible D gene (5 bases). Germline lookup yields CDR1 WNHNN and CDR2 SYGVQD (reference sequence). The CDR3 has 15 residues. With 11 bases removed from V and 6 bases from J, the gap between germline ends came to 22 bases. The CDR3: CAPPGWELLPGELFF. DNA for the CDR3: TGCGCCCCGCCGGGGTGGGAGCTTCTGCCCGGGGAGCTGTTTTTT.

This chain connects TRBV2 to TRBJ2-5; 8 nucleotides line up with TRBD1. This CDR3 is 18 amino acids long. Germline V lookup: CDR1 SNHLY, CDR2 FYNNEI. V shed 2 bases and J 0 bases; nucleotides not matched to a gene: 11. In nucleotides, the CDR3 is TGTGCCAGCAGTGAATTCGTTTGGGGACAGGCCCACCAAGAGACCCAGTACTTC. Its translation: CASSEFVWGQAHQETQYF.

The chain combines TRBV11-2 with TRBJ1-2; D not certain. The V end lost 1 base, the J end lost 7 bases, and 7 bases lay between the germline ends. Germline V lookup: CDR1 SGHAT, CDR2 FQNNGV. This CDR3 region has 12 residues. CDR3 sequence (DNA): TGTGCCAGCAGCTTAGGTTCGGTTGGCTACACCTTC. Its translation is CASSLGSVGYTF. Drawing the rest from reference TRBV11-2 and TRBJ1-2, the complete variable domain is EAGVAQSPRYKIIEKRQSVAFWCNPISGHATLYWYQQILGQGPKLLIQFQNNGVVDDSQLPKDRFSAERLKGVDSTLKIQPAKLEDSAVYLCASSLGSVGYTFGSGTRLTVV.

This clone was picked up a small number of times. The V and J genes are TRBV5-6 and TRBJ2-3; TRBD2 agrees at 9 bases. Germline V gene data show CDR1 as SGHDT and CDR2 as YYEEEE. This CDR3 spans 17 amino acids. With V trimmed by 0 bases and J by 0 bases, 5 bases remained unmatched. DNA of the CDR3: TGTGCCAGCAGCTTGGAGGGGGCGGGGGGGAGCACAGATACGCAGTATTTT. Protein: CASSLEGAGGSTDTQYF.